The subject of this entry is one T cell receptor beta chain. The data stem from a study of blood T cell repertoires in COVID-19. Study overall: The United States, Italy and Spain provided the acute and convalescent COVID-19 samples. T cells, B-cell-depleted T cells, or PBMCs supplied cDNA or gDNA.

In the study's own analysis: Reference gene primer amplification gave estimated nucleated cell counts. Libraries were prepared by immunoSEQ multiplex PCR; TCRdb keeps only in-frame clonotypes and omits some of them. V, J and clone size derive from that table, while D and trimming were established from the DNA sequence. The sample shows fewer than 15,000 clones, around 79% of them seen only once. Germline V gene lookup returns CDR1 LGHNA and CDR2 YSLEER. The CDR3 length is 15 residues. V shed 1 base, J shed 6 bases, and the junction held 5 bases outside the gene matches. This TCR was sampled from an elderly man with acute or convalescent COVID-19. This sequence joins TRBV4-3 and TRBJ2-3; 9 nucleotides match TRBD1. The sequenced material came from peripheral blood. Here the CDR3 reads CASSQGGTGIDTQYF. The CDR3 DNA follows: TGCGCCAGCAGCCAAGGCGGGACAGGGATCGATACGCAGTATTTT.